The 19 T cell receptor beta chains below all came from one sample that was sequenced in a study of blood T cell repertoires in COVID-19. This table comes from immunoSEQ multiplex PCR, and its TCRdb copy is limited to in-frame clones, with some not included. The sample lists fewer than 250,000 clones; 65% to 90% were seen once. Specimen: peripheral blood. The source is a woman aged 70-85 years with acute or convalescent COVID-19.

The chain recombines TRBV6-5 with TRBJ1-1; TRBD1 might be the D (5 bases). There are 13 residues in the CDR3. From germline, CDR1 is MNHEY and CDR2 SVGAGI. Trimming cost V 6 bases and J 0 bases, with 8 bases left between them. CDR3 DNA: TGTGCCAGCAGGACAGAACTGAACACTGAAGCTTTCTTT. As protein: CASRTELNTEAFF.

The CDR3 DNA is TGTGCCTGGGGACAGGGGTCTCCCCCAAACATTCAGTACTTC. Translating it yields CAWGQGSPPNIQYF. The chain carries TRBV30 and TRBJ2-4; 9 nucleotides match TRBD1. The CDR3 extends over 14 amino acids. Germline V gene lookup returns CDR1 GTSNPN and CDR2 SVGIG (reference sequence). The V and J ends lost 5 bases and 6 bases, in that order; junction bases with no gene match: 8.

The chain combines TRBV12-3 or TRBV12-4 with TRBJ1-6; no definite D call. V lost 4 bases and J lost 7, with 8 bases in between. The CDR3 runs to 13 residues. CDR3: CASSWRENSPLHF. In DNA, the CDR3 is TGTGCCAGCAGTTGGCGGGAAAATTCACCCCTCCACTTT.

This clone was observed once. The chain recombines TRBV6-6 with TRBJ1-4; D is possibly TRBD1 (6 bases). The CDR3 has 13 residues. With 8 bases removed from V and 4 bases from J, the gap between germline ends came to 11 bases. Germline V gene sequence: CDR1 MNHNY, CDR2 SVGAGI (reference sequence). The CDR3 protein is CASRRGSNEKLFF. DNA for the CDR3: TGTGCCAGCCGCAGGGGCAGTAATGAAAAACTGTTTTTT.

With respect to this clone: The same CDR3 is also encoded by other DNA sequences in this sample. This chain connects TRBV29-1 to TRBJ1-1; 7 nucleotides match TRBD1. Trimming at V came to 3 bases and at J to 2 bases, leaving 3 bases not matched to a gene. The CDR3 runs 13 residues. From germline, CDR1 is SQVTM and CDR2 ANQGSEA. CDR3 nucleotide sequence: TGCAGCGTTGAGAGACAGGGTAACACTGAAGCTTTCTTT. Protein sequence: CSVERQGNTEAFF.

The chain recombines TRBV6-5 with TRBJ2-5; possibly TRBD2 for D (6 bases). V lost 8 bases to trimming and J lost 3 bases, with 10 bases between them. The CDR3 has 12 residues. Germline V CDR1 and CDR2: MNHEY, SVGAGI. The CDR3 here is CASRASEETQYF. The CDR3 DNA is TGTGCCAGCCGGGCTAGCGAAGAGACCCAGTACTTC.

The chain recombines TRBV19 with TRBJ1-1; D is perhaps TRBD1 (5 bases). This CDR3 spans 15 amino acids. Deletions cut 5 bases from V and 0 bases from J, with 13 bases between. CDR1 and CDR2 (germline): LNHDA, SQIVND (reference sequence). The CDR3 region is CASSATPGVNTEAFF. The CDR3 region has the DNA TGTGCCAGTAGTGCAACCCCGGGGGTGAACACTGAAGCTTTCTTT.

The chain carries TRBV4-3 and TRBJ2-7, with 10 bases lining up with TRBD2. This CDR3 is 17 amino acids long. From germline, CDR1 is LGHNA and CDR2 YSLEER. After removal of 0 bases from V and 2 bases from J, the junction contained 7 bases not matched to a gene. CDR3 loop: CASSQELAGAPPYEQYF. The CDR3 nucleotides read TGCGCCAGCAGCCAAGAGCTAGCGGGGGCTCCTCCCTACGAGCAGTACTTC.

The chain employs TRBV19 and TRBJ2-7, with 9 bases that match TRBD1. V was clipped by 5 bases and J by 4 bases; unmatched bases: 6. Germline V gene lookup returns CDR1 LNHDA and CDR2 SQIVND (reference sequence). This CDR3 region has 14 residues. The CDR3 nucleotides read TGTGCCAGTAGTGCGTCCGGGACAGGGTACGAGCAGTACTTC. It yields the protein CASSASGTGYEQYF.

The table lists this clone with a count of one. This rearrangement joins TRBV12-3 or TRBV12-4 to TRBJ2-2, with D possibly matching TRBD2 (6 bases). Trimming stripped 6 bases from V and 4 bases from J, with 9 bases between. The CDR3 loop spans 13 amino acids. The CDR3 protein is CASRRDRTGELFF. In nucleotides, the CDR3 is TGTGCCAGCAGGCGGGACCGCACCGGGGAGCTGTTTTTT.

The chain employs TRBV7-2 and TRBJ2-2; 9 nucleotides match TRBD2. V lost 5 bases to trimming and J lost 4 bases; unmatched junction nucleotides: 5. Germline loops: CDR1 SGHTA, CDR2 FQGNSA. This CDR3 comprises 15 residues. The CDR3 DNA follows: TGTGCCAGCAGCCCCAGCGGGGGGAGCACCGGGGAGCTGTTTTTT. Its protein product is CASSPSGGSTGELFF.

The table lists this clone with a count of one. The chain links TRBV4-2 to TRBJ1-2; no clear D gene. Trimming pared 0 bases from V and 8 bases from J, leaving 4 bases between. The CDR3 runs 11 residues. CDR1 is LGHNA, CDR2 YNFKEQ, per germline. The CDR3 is CASSQDRGYTF. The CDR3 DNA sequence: TGTGCCAGCAGCCAAGATCGGGGCTACACCTTC.

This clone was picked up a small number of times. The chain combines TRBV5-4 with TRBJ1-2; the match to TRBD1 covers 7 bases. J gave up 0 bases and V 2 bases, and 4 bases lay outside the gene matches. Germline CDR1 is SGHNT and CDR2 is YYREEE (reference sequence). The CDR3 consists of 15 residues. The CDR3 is CASSFDRAANYGYTF. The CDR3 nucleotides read TGTGCCAGCAGCTTCGACAGGGCAGCTAACTATGGCTACACCTTC.

For the CDR3, the DNA is TGTGCCAGCAGCCGGACATTCGGGACAGGGGGCTATGGCTACACCTTC. This codes for CASSRTFGTGGYGYTF. This chain links TRBV4-2 with TRBJ1-2; 11 bases map to TRBD1. V shed 4 bases, J shed 4 bases, and the junction held 8 bases outside the gene matches. The length of the CDR3 is 16 residues. From germline, CDR1 is LGHNA and CDR2 YNFKEQ.

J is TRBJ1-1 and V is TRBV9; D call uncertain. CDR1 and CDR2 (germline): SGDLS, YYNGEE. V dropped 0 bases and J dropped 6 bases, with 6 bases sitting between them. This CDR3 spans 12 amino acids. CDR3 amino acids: CASSVVGAEAFF. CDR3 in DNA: TGTGCCAGCAGCGTAGTCGGGGCTGAAGCTTTCTTT.

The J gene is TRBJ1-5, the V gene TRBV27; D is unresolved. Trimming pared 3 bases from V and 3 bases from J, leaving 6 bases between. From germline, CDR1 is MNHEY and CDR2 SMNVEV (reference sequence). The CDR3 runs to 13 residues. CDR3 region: CASSFMANQPQHF. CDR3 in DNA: TGTGCCAGCAGTTTTATGGCCAATCAGCCCCAGCATTTT.

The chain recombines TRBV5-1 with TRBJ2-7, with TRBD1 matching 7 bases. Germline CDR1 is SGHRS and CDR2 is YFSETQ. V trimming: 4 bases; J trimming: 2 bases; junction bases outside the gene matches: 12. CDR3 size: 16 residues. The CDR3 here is CASSGKTGSGPYEQYF. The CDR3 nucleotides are TGCGCCAGCAGCGGAAAGACAGGGTCGGGGCCCTACGAGCAGTACTTC.

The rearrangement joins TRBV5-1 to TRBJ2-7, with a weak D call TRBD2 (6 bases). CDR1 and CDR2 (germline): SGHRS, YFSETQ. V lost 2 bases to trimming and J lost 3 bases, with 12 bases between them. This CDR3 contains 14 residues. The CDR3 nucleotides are TGCGCCAGCAGCTTTGGGGGAGGCTACTACGAGCAGTACTTC. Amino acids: CASSFGGGYYEQYF.

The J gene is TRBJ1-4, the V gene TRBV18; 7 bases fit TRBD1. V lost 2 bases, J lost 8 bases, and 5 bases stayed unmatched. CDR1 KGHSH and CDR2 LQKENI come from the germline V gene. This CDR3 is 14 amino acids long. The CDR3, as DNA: TGTGCCAGCTCACCAAGGGGGCTAGGCGAAAAACTGTTTTTT. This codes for CASSPRGLGEKLFF.